This T cell receptor beta chain was retrieved from a study of technical replicates of blood from a handful of donors. This CDR3 comprises 12 residues. Germline V lookup: CDR1 KGHSH, CDR2 LQKENI. Trimming left V 5 bases short and J 4 bases short, with 6 bases between. The data were produced by immunoSEQ multiplex PCR, yet TCRdb's version contains in-frame clones alone and is incomplete. The sample carries about 80,000 clones, 75% to 95% recorded once. In this sample, this clone turned up once. The genes are TRBV18 and TRBJ1-5, with D possibly TRBD1 on 5 matching bases. This receptor was identified in a human donor in good health. The sample was T cells isolated from PBMCs. CDR3 in amino acids: CASSRGNQPQHF. The CDR3 DNA is TGTGCCAGCTCAAGGGGAAATCAGCCCCAGCATTTT.